This T cell receptor (beta chain) was found in a study of shared clonotypes between healthy human individuals. Germline CDR1 MNHNY, CDR2 SVGAGI (reference sequence). V lost 9 bases and J 2 bases, leaving 18 bases between the germline ends. The CDR3 covers 15 residues. TCRdb's table, derived via immunoSEQ multiplex PCR, lists solely in-frame clones and lacks some. Of some 1,400,000 clones detected, roughly 96% appear once; the ten largest clones hold roughly 1.2%. Sequenced input: naive CD4+ T cells sorted from blood. Subset noted: CD45RA+ positively selected. The sequence came from a man aged 25 to 45 in good health. The chain is built from TRBV6-6 and TRBJ2-3, with D hard to call. CDR3 sequence: CASRNSAGPTDTQYF. The CDR3 nucleotides read TGTGCCAGTAGAAACTCTGCAGGCCCCACAGATACGCAGTATTTT.